Listed below are T cell receptor beta chains from one sample, sequenced in a study of blood T cell repertoires in COVID-19. Generated by immunoSEQ multiplex PCR, the TCRdb table keeps only in-frame clones and is missing some. The sample includes over 150,000 clones, about 88% of them seen just once. The sequenced sample was peripheral blood. Source of these receptors: an older woman with COVID-19, enrolled during active disease. Each CDR3 is given with its conserved first and last residue. The D gene is left open where the match is weak. Clone size is not always given. Where it is, it says once, few, many or a class for expanded clones.

V,size,D,J,DNA,CDR3
TRBV7-8,NA,TRBD2,TRBJ2-2,TGTGCCAGCAGCTTAGCTACCCAGCGGGGGACCGGGGAGCTGTTTTTT,CASSLATQRGTGELFF
TRBV18,NA,TRBD2,TRBJ2-1,TGTGCCAGCTCACCAGTGGTCCGCACTCGGGGGGATGAGCAGTTCTTC,CASSPVVRTRGDEQFF
TRBV28,once,NA,TRBJ2-4,TGTGCCAGCAGTAACGGTGGAGCGATAGCCAAAAACATTCAGTACTTC,CASSNGGAIAKNIQYF
TRBV6-5,NA,NA,TRBJ1-2,TGTGCCAGCAGTTACTCGAGACGGACATCCATCTATGGCTACACCTTC,CASSYSRRTSIYGYTF
TRBV7-6,NA,NA,TRBJ1-3,TGTGCCAGCAGCTCAGGCGGGACGCCCGGAAACACCATATATTTT,CASSSGGTPGNTIYF
TRBV2,NA,NA,TRBJ1-2,TGTGCCAGCAGCGTACAGGGCACGTCTAACTATGGCTACACCTTC,CASSVQGTSNYGYTF
TRBV27,NA,TRBD1,TRBJ1-2,TGTGCCAGCAGTTGGAATGGACAGGGACTCTATGGCTACACCTTC,CASSWNGQGLYGYTF
TRBV7-9,NA,NA,TRBJ1-1,TGTGCCAGCAGCTTAGTGGGGGACTCCAACACTGAAGCTTTCTTT,CASSLVGDSNTEAFF
TRBV7-6,NA,TRBD1,TRBJ1-4,TGTGCCAGCAGCTTACAACAGGGGGTAACTAATGAAAAACTGTTTTTT,CASSLQQGVTNEKLFF
TRBV5-5,NA,NA,TRBJ1-1,TGTGCCAGCAGCTCGAAGGTACCCGGACAGCTGAACACTGAAGCTTTCTTT,CASSSKVPGQLNTEAFF
TRBV19,NA,TRBD1,TRBJ2-2,TGTGCCAGTAGACAGGGGGACAGGGGAGCAACCGGGGAGCTGTTTTTT,CASRQGDRGATGELFF
TRBV7-3,NA,TRBD1,TRBJ2-1,TGTGCCAGCAGCCTACAGGGGGCGGGTAACAATGAGCAGTTCTTC,CASSLQGAGNNEQFF
TRBV5-4,once,NA,TRBJ1-4,TGTGCCAGCAGCCAGGGGTTAACTAATGAAAAACTGTTTTTT,CASSQGLTNEKLFF
TRBV9,NA,TRBD2,TRBJ2-5,TGTGCCAGCAGCCGGAAGCGGGGGAAATTGGACAGCGAAGAGACCCAGTACTTC,CASSRKRGKLDSEETQYF
TRBV7-8,NA,NA,TRBJ2-3,TGTGCCACGGAGGCAGATACGCAGTATTTT,CATEADTQYF
TRBV24-1,few,NA,TRBJ1-2,TGTGCCACCAGTCTAGGCAGGGCCTATGGCTACACCTTC,CATSLGRAYGYTF
TRBV24-1,NA,NA,TRBJ2-1,TGTGCCACCAGTGACGACAATGAGCAGTTCTTC,CATSDDNEQFF
TRBV7-2,NA,TRBD2,TRBJ2-1,TGTGCCAGCGGACTAGCGGGAGTCTACAATGAGCAGTTCTTC,CASGLAGVYNEQFF
TRBV28,few,NA,TRBJ1-3,TGTGCCAGCAGTTTCTCCATCAGCTCTGGAAACACCATATATTTT,CASSFSISSGNTIYF
TRBV3-1/TRBV3-2,once,TRBD1,TRBJ1-6,TGTGCCAGCAGCCAGACGGGACAGCCTCGGGATTCACCCCTCCACTTT,CASSQTGQPRDSPLHF
TRBV5-1,NA,NA,TRBJ2-5,TGCGCCAGCAGCCCTGGGCCTACGGAGACCCAGTACTTC,CASSPGPTETQYF
TRBV5-1,NA,TRBD1,TRBJ2-7,TGCGCCAGCAGCTGGGACAGCACCTACGAGCAGTACTTC,CASSWDSTYEQYF
TRBV4-2,NA,NA,TRBJ2-3,TGTGCCAGCAGCCAAGAGGCCACCACAGATACGCAGTATTTT,CASSQEATTDTQYF
TRBV19,NA,NA,TRBJ2-1,TGTGCCAGTAGTATCACGGACAGTGAGCAGTTCTTC,CASSITDSEQFF
TRBV19,NA,TRBD1,TRBJ1-1,TGTGCCAGTAGTGTGGTCCAGGGGGCGCCTCACACTGAAGCTTTCTTT,CASSVVQGAPHTEAFF
TRBV7-9,NA,TRBD1,TRBJ1-4,TGTGCCAGCAGCCCCCGGGACAGGGGAATTGAAAAACTGTTTTTT,CASSPRDRGIEKLFF
TRBV4-1,NA,TRBD1,TRBJ1-2,TGCGCCAGCAGCCAAGGAACAGGGGCCCTATTCTATGGCTACACCTTC,CASSQGTGALFYGYTF
TRBV3-1/TRBV3-2,NA,NA,TRBJ1-1,TGTGCCAGCAGCCAGAGGACCTTAGGGGGAACTGAAGCTTTCTTT,CASSQRTLGGTEAFF
TRBV7-9,NA,TRBD1,TRBJ2-5,TGTGCCAGCAGCCCCAATACAGGGGGTTTTAGAGAGACCCAGTACTTC,CASSPNTGGFRETQYF
TRBV10-2,once,NA,TRBJ1-6,TGCGCCAGCAGGGACCCCGAACGGGGAGGACATAATTCACCCCTCCACTTT,CASRDPERGGHNSPLHF
TRBV6-5,once,TRBD1,TRBJ2-1,TGTGCCAGCAATAGGGACAGGGACAATGAGCAGTTCTTC,CASNRDRDNEQFF
TRBV7-6,NA,NA,TRBJ1-2,TGTGCCAGCAGCTCTCAGGGGTATGGCTACACCTTC,CASSSQGYGYTF
TRBV4-1,NA,TRBD1,TRBJ2-7,TGCGCCAGCAGCCCTCGACAGGGCCAGGTCTACGAGCAGTACTTC,CASSPRQGQVYEQYF
TRBV7-8,few,NA,TRBJ1-5,TGTGCCAGCAGCTTATACTCCTCCCCGAATCAGCCCCAGCATTTT,CASSLYSSPNQPQHF
TRBV5-6,few,NA,TRBJ2-5,TGTGCCAGCAGCTTGCCCCCTGCGGAGGTGACCCAGTACTTC,CASSLPPAEVTQYF
TRBV7-2,NA,NA,TRBJ1-5,TGTGCCAGCAGCTTAGCGGGGGGGAGCAATCAGCCCCAGCATTTT,CASSLAGGSNQPQHF
TRBV5-1,NA,TRBD2,TRBJ2-1,TGCGCCAGCAGCAAATCGGGGGGGCCGGGGAGCTCCTACAATGAGCAGTTCTTC,CASSKSGGPGSSYNEQFF
TRBV18,NA,NA,TRBJ2-2,TGTGCCAGCTCACCAAAGCTAGCAACGAACACCGGGGAGCTGTTTTTT,CASSPKLATNTGELFF
TRBV5-1,NA,TRBD1,TRBJ1-4,TGCGCCAGCAGGTCAGGATCGACAGGGACAACTAATGAAAAACTGTTTTTT,CASRSGSTGTTNEKLFF
TRBV19,NA,TRBD2,TRBJ2-2,TGTGCCAGTAGGAGCGGGGTGAACACCGGGGAGCTGTTTTTT,CASRSGVNTGELFF
TRBV7-3,NA,TRBD1,TRBJ1-2,TGTGCCAGCAGCTCCGGACAGGGGGACTATGGCTACACCTTC,CASSSGQGDYGYTF
TRBV11-2,NA,NA,TRBJ1-1,TGTGCCAGCAGCTTCGCCGGACAGAGGGTTAACACTGAAGCTTTCTTT,CASSFAGQRVNTEAFF
TRBV11-2,NA,TRBD1,TRBJ1-1,TGTGCCAGCAGCTCCACCGGGACAGGCCCGAACACTGAAGCTTTCTTT,CASSSTGTGPNTEAFF
TRBV18,once,NA,TRBJ1-1,TGTGCCAGCTCACGACAAGTTGTGGGCACTGAAGCTTTCTTT,CASSRQVVGTEAFF
TRBV9,once,TRBD1,TRBJ1-2,TGTGCCAGCAGCACCCCCCGGACAGGGGGAGATGGCTACACCTTC,CASSTPRTGGDGYTF
TRBV7-6,once,NA,TRBJ2-5,TGTGCCAGCAGCTTCTCACAGCAAGAGACCCAGTACTTC,CASSFSQQETQYF
TRBV12-3/TRBV12-4,NA,NA,TRBJ1-4,TGTGCCAGCAGTTTACTTAATGAAAAACTGTTTTTT,CASSLLNEKLFF
TRBV20-1,NA,NA,TRBJ1-2,TGCAGTGCTGGACAGATGGATGGCTACACCTTC,CSAGQMDGYTF